The 17 T cell receptor beta chains listed next were all sequenced from one sample in a study of blood T cell repertoires in COVID-19. Here immunoSEQ multiplex PCR was the method, and the copy in TCRdb shows in-frame clones only, minus some. The sample yields 50,000 to 85,000 clones, roughly 75% seen once. Material for sequencing was peripheral blood. The source of these receptors is a human donor in a cohort sampled during active COVID-19.

This clone appeared once. The V gene is TRBV6-2 or TRBV6-3, the J gene TRBJ2-7; 7 nucleotides match TRBD1. Germline lookup yields CDR1 MNHEY and CDR2 SVGEGT. After removal of 4 bases from V and 0 bases from J, the junction contained 12 bases not matched to a gene. There are 17 residues in the CDR3. The CDR3 nucleotides read TGTGCCAGCAGTTCCCCTCACCGGACAGGCCTCTCCTACGAGCAGTACTTC. Protein: CASSSPHRTGLSYEQYF.

The chain joins TRBV4-3 to TRBJ2-7, with a tentative D call TRBD1 (7 bases). The CDR3 has 15 residues. Germline-derived CDR1 and CDR2 are LGHNA and YSLEER. Trimming removed 0 bases at V and 7 bases at J, with 16 bases between. This CDR3 reads CASSQDVQGGTEQYF. In DNA, the CDR3 is TGCGCCAGCAGCCAAGATGTCCAGGGGGGCACTGAGCAGTACTTC.

The CDR3 spells CASSFEVRETQYF. The CDR3 DNA sequence: TGTGCCAGCAGCTTCGAGGTTCGGGAGACCCAGTACTTC. This sequence joins TRBV5-4 and TRBJ2-5, with unresolved D. The germline V gene has CDR1 SGHNT and CDR2 YYREEE (reference sequence). V was shortened by 2 bases and J by 5 bases, with 10 bases between the two germline ends. There are 13 residues in the CDR3. Variable domain in full (rest from reference TRBV5-4 and TRBJ2-5): ETGVTQSPTHLIKTRGQQVTLRCSSQSGHNTVSWYQQALGQGPQFIFQYYREEENGRGNFPPRFSGLQFPNYSSELNVNALELDDSALYLCASSFEVRETQYFGPGTRLLVL.

The chain links TRBV7-2 to TRBJ2-3; 11 bases match TRBD2. CDR3 size: 17 residues. Germline V gives CDR1 SGHTA, CDR2 FQGNSA. J gave up 3 bases and V 1 base, and 6 bases lay outside the gene matches. DNA of the CDR3: TGTGCCAGCAGCTTAGTCGCTAGCGGGAGGAAAACAGATACGCAGTATTTT. This gives the protein CASSLVASGRKTDTQYF.

In DNA form, the CDR3 reads TGTGCCAGCAGCCAAGATACACTAGGGCACAATGAGCAGTTCTTC. This codes for CASSQDTLGHNEQFF. The chain couples TRBV4-2 to TRBJ2-1; D is possibly TRBD2 (5 bases). Germline V gene lookup returns CDR1 LGHNA and CDR2 YNFKEQ. CDR3 length: 15 amino acids. V lost 0 bases and J 5 bases, leaving 11 bases between the germline ends.

The rearrangement joins TRBV19 to TRBJ1-1; a weak D match, TRBD1 (5 bases). The CDR3 sequence is 15 residues long. Trimming removed 5 bases from V and 0 bases from J, with 13 bases in between. The germline V gene has CDR1 LNHDA and CDR2 SQIVND (reference sequence). The CDR3 spells CASSHQGPMNTEAFF. The CDR3 DNA reads as TGTGCCAGTAGTCATCAGGGCCCCATGAACACTGAAGCTTTCTTT.

This clone showed up many times. J is TRBJ1-1 and V is TRBV4-3; 12 nucleotides align to TRBD1. V shed 0 bases, J shed 3 bases, and the junction held 11 bases outside the gene matches. Germline loops: CDR1 LGHNA, CDR2 YSLEER. The CDR3 is made up of 19 amino acids. The CDR3 spells CASSQDLPGTGGADTEAFF. The CDR3 region has the DNA TGCGCCAGCAGCCAAGATCTGCCTGGGACAGGGGGCGCGGACACTGAAGCTTTCTTT.

This clone was detected only once. V usage is TRBV28 and J usage is TRBJ1-3, with TRBD1 identical over 7 bases. Trimming at V came to 5 bases and at J to 0 bases, leaving 7 bases not matched to a gene. The CDR3 runs to 16 residues. CDR1 is MDHEN and CDR2 is SYDVKM in the germline V gene. The CDR3 region has the DNA TGTGCCAGCAGTCGGATAGACAGGGACTCTGGAAACACCATATATTTT. Its translation is CASSRIDRDSGNTIYF. Combining the CDR3 with reference TRBV28 and TRBJ1-3 gives the whole variable domain DVKVTQSSRYLVKRTGEKVFLECVQDMDHENMFWYRQDPGLGLRLIYFSYDVKMKEKGDIPEGYSVSREKKERFSLILESASTNQTSMYLCASSRIDRDSGNTIYFGEGSWLTVV.

The chain has TRBV19 and TRBJ2-3; the match to TRBD1 covers 10 bases. Germline V CDR1 and CDR2: LNHDA, SQIVND (reference sequence). This CDR3 has 16 amino acids. V was clipped by 4 bases and J by 5 bases; unmatched bases: 9. CDR3 in DNA: TGTGCCAGTAGTAACCGGGACAGGGGATGGGGAGATACGCAGTATTTT. It is translated as CASSNRDRGWGDTQYF.

The rearrangement links TRBV6-5 to TRBJ1-1; 10 bases line up with TRBD1. The ends lost 0 bases at V and 5 bases at J; junction bases unmatched: 6. Germline lookup yields CDR1 MNHEY and CDR2 SVGAGI. The CDR3 has 16 amino acids. This CDR3 reads CASSYSRTGGATEAFF. In DNA form, the CDR3 reads TGTGCCAGCAGTTACTCCCGGACAGGGGGGGCGACTGAAGCTTTCTTT.

The DNA of the CDR3 is TGTGCCAGCAGCCCAGGGGGGCTAGCGACCACCTACGAGCAGTACTTC. Its protein is CASSPGGLATTYEQYF. V usage is TRBV9 and J usage is TRBJ2-7, with D perhaps matching TRBD1 (7 bases). Looked up from germline, CDR1 is SGDLS and CDR2 is YYNGEE. The CDR3 contains 16 residues. The V end lost 4 bases, the J end lost 2 bases, and 19 bases lay between the germline ends.

The chain uses TRBV5-1 and TRBJ2-5, with 8 bases aligning to TRBD2. The V segment lost 0 bases and the J segment 4 bases; nucleotides outside the gene matches: 5. The CDR3 is 15 amino acids. Per the germline V gene, CDR1 is SGHRS and CDR2 is YFSETQ. The CDR3 DNA reads as TGCGCCAGCAGCTTGGCTGGCGGGAGGACAGAGACCCAGTACTTC. It encodes CASSLAGGRTETQYF.

The chain links TRBV19 to TRBJ2-5, with 7 positions matching TRBD2. Germline trimming cut 3 bases from V and 4 bases from J; bases unmatched to any gene: 8. CDR1 and CDR2 from the germline V gene are LNHDA and SQIVND (reference sequence). This CDR3 spans 15 amino acids. CDR3 amino acids: CASSMGGSRRETQYF. The CDR3 nucleotides are TGTGCCAGTAGTATGGGAGGGAGTAGGCGAGAGACCCAGTACTTC.

The rearrangement links TRBV16 to TRBJ2-6, with 9 bases that match TRBD1. The trim removed 2 bases at V and 2 bases at J, leaving 7 bases unmatched. The CDR3 totals 18 residues. Per germline, CDR1 KGHSY and CDR2 FQNENV. Here the CDR3 reads CASSQQATGGTGANVLTF. The CDR3 DNA reads TGTGCCAGCAGCCAACAGGCCACAGGGGGCACTGGGGCCAACGTCCTGACTTTC.

In this sample, this clone turned up a few times. V gene TRBV7-9 combines with J gene TRBJ2-7; 7 bases align to TRBD2. Germline-derived CDR1 and CDR2 are SEHNR and FQNEAQ (reference sequence). J was trimmed by 6 bases and V by 0 bases; bases with no gene match: 2. The CDR3 has 13 amino acids. The CDR3 DNA reads TGTGCCAGCAGCTTAGCGCGGGAGAGCGAGCAGTACTTC. This codes for CASSLARESEQYF.

The gene calls are TRBV5-4 and TRBJ1-6; 11 bases fit TRBD1. This CDR3 contains 15 residues. Germline V CDR1 and CDR2: SGHNT, YYREEE (reference sequence). The junction had 3 bases not matched to a gene; V was cut back by 4 bases and J by 6 bases. The CDR3 coding sequence is TGTGCCAGCAGCCGGGGACAGGGGGTTAATTCACCCCTCCACTTT. Translation: CASSRGQGVNSPLHF. Drawing the rest from reference TRBV5-4 and TRBJ1-6, the complete variable domain is ETGVTQSPTHLIKTRGQQVTLRCSSQSGHNTVSWYQQALGQGPQFIFQYYREEENGRGNFPPRFSGLQFPNYSSELNVNALELDDSALYLCASSRGQGVNSPLHFGNGTRLTVT.

The chain links TRBV11-2 to TRBJ2-7; the D is unclear. The germline V gene has CDR1 SGHAT and CDR2 FQNNGV. Trimming took 0 bases from V and 6 from J, leaving 15 bases between them. The CDR3 runs 15 residues. CDR3 in amino acids: CASSLEVTKTGEQYF. The CDR3 coding sequence is TGTGCCAGCAGCTTAGAGGTAACCAAAACGGGCGAGCAGTACTTC.